This is a list of T cell receptor beta chains from one sample in a study of CD8 T cells in Susac syndrome. TCRdb re-derived calls from the immunoSEQ multiplex PCR reads in MiXCR, one entry per CDR3 protein. The table has around 200,000 distinct CDR3 sequences, 85% to 95% seen once. Sequenced material: CD4+ T cells from PBMCs. The receptors come from a human donor with multiple sclerosis. The CDR3 runs from the conserved cysteine through the conserved F or W. The D gene is left open where the match is weak. Clone size appears in some rows only: once, few, many, or a class for an expanded clone.

J: TRBJ1-2
size: -
D: -
V: TRBV20-1
DNA: TGCAGTGCTGTGGGGGGGACCTATGGCTACACCTTC
CDR3: CSAVGGTYGYTF

J: TRBJ2-3
size: once
D: -
V: TRBV3-1
DNA: TGTGCCAGCAATTTCCTAGCGAGTAGCACAGATACGCAGTATTTT
CDR3: CASNFLASSTDTQYF

J: TRBJ2-7
size: once
D: -
V: TRBV3-1
DNA: TGTGCCAGCAGCCCACTCCGTTCCTCCTACGAGCAGTACTTC
CDR3: CASSPLRSSYEQYF

J: TRBJ1-3
size: -
D: -
V: TRBV20-1
DNA: TGCAGTGCTAGAGAGCAGGGCTTCTCTGGAAACACCATATATTTT
CDR3: CSAREQGFSGNTIYF

J: TRBJ2-3
size: -
D: TRBD2
V: TRBV5-6
DNA: TGTGCCAGCAGCTCAAACAACGGGGGGGCCTCAGATACGCAGTATTTT
CDR3: CASSSNNGGASDTQYF

J: TRBJ2-7
size: -
D: -
V: TRBV12-3/TRBV12-4
DNA: TGTGCCAGCAGTTTAGGGGGCATTGCCTACGAGCAGTACTTC
CDR3: CASSLGGIAYEQYF

J: TRBJ2-2
size: -
D: TRBD1
V: TRBV3-1
DNA: TGTGCCAGCAGCCGGGGACAGCCCACCGGGGAGCTGTTTTTT
CDR3: CASSRGQPTGELFF

J: TRBJ1-5
size: -
D: -
V: TRBV20-1
DNA: TGCAGTGCTAGTAAGGGTGGTGGGCAGCCCCAGCATTTT
CDR3: CSASKGGGQPQHF

J: TRBJ1-6
size: -
D: -
V: TRBV12-3/TRBV12-4
DNA: TGTGCCAGCAGTATAACAGAGCTCGGTACCTATAATTCACCCCTCCACTTT
CDR3: CASSITELGTYNSPLHF

J: TRBJ2-5
size: -
D: -
V: TRBV10-3
DNA: TGTGCCATCAAGGAACAGGCCGGTGGGGAGACCCAGTACTTC
CDR3: CAIKEQAGGETQYF

J: TRBJ1-4
size: -
D: TRBD1
V: TRBV4-1
DNA: TGCGCCAGCAGCGCTTGGACAGGGGGGGATGAAAAACTGTTTTTT
CDR3: CASSAWTGGDEKLFF

J: TRBJ1-1
size: -
D: -
V: TRBV30
DNA: TGTGCCTGGAGTGGCGCTGAAGCTTTCTTT
CDR3: CAWSGAEAFF

J: TRBJ1-2
size: -
D: -
V: TRBV6-5
DNA: TGTGCCAGCAGCCCGGTACATGAGTATGGCTACACCTTC
CDR3: CASSPVHEYGYTF

J: TRBJ1-2
size: once
D: -
V: TRBV2
DNA: TGTGCCAGCAGTGAACTCGCAGGGATTTATGGCTACACCTTC
CDR3: CASSELAGIYGYTF

J: TRBJ1-2
size: -
D: -
V: TRBV20-1
DNA: TGCAGTGTGGGGGACTATGGCTACACCTTC
CDR3: CSVGDYGYTF

J: TRBJ1-5
size: -
D: -
V: TRBV9
DNA: TGTGCCAGCGGCAGGGATCAGCCCCAGCATTTT
CDR3: CASGRDQPQHF

J: TRBJ2-7
size: few
D: -
V: TRBV3-1
DNA: TGTGCCAGCAGCCAAGTGGACGAGCAGTACTTC
CDR3: CASSQVDEQYF

J: TRBJ2-1
size: -
D: -
V: TRBV7-9
DNA: TGTGCCAGCAGCTCTAAAACAGGTAGCTCCTACAATGAGCAGTTCTTC
CDR3: CASSSKTGSSYNEQFF

J: TRBJ2-1
size: -
D: -
V: TRBV20-1
DNA: TGCAGTGCTAGAGGACAGCACGCCTCCTACAATGAGCAGTTCTTC
CDR3: CSARGQHASYNEQFF

J: TRBJ2-5
size: -
D: -
V: TRBV7-8
DNA: TGTGCCAGCAGCTTAGCGAGGATAGTGGAGACCCAGTACTTC
CDR3: CASSLARIVETQYF

J: TRBJ2-7
size: -
D: -
V: TRBV6-1
DNA: TGTGCCAGCAGTGACGCCTACGAGCAGTACTTC
CDR3: CASSDAYEQYF

J: TRBJ1-1
size: -
D: -
V: TRBV7-3
DNA: TGTGCCAGCAGCCCATCAAGAAATGGGGGCACTGAAGCTTTCTTT
CDR3: CASSPSRNGGTEAFF

J: TRBJ2-5
size: -
D: TRBD1
V: TRBV6-4
DNA: TGTGCCAGCAGCAGGGACAGCTCAGAGACCCAGTACTTC
CDR3: CASSRDSSETQYF

J: TRBJ2-2
size: -
D: TRBD1
V: TRBV29-1
DNA: TGCAGCGCCCACAGGGGCGCCGGGGAGCTGTTTTTT
CDR3: CSAHRGAGELFF

J: TRBJ2-6
size: -
D: -
V: TRBV7-9
DNA: TGTGCCAGCAGCTTTCCCAGGGTGAGCTCTGGGGCCAACGTCCTGACTTTC
CDR3: CASSFPRVSSGANVLTF

J: TRBJ2-7
size: -
D: -
V: TRBV3-1
DNA: TGTGCCAGCAGCCAAGAAGTACGTGAAGTCTCCGAGCAGTACTTC
CDR3: CASSQEVREVSEQYF

J: TRBJ1-1
size: -
D: -
V: TRBV3-1
DNA: TGTGCCAGCAGCCCGGGACATATAGCTTTCTTT
CDR3: CASSPGHIAFF

J: TRBJ2-7
size: -
D: TRBD2
V: TRBV25-1
DNA: TGTGCCAGCAGGGCTAGCGGGCGCCATTACGAGCAGTACTTC
CDR3: CASRASGRHYEQYF

J: TRBJ1-1
size: -
D: -
V: TRBV6-5
DNA: TGTGCCAGCAGTTTGAGGATTAGAGGAGGGAGAGGACTGAACACTGAAGCTTTCTTT
CDR3: CASSLRIRGGRGLNTEAFF

J: TRBJ2-1
size: -
D: -
V: TRBV11-3
DNA: TGTGCCAGCAGCTTCGGGGTTGGGGTAGTGCACAATGAGCAGTTCTTC
CDR3: CASSFGVGVVHNEQFF

J: TRBJ2-1
size: -
D: -
V: TRBV24-1
DNA: TGTGCCACCAGTGGAAAGGAGCGATACAATGAGCAGTTCTTC
CDR3: CATSGKERYNEQFF

J: TRBJ1-1
size: -
D: -
V: TRBV29-1
DNA: TGCAGCGCACCCAGGGGTGAAGCTTTCTTT
CDR3: CSAPRGEAFF

J: TRBJ2-2
size: -
D: -
V: TRBV7-2
DNA: TGTGCCAGTACACAGCTTCCGGGCACCGGGGAGCTGTTTTTT
CDR3: CASTQLPGTGELFF

J: TRBJ1-5
size: once
D: -
V: TRBV12-3/TRBV12-4
DNA: TGTGCCAGCAGTCCACAGGCAGATAGCAATCAGCCCCAGCATTTT
CDR3: CASSPQADSNQPQHF

J: TRBJ1-5
size: once
D: -
V: TRBV15
DNA: TGTGCCACCAGCATTTCTGGGGTTGGACAGCCCCAGCATTTT
CDR3: CATSISGVGQPQHF

J: TRBJ1-2
size: -
D: -
V: TRBV30
DNA: TGTGCCTGGAGTGTACAAGGGTTCTATGGCTACACCTTC
CDR3: CAWSVQGFYGYTF

J: TRBJ1-5
size: -
D: -
V: TRBV7-9
DNA: TGTGCCAGCAGCTCCGGGACTGATAGCAATCAGCCCCAGCATTTT
CDR3: CASSSGTDSNQPQHF

J: TRBJ2-1
size: few
D: -
V: TRBV7-2
DNA: TGTGCCAGCAGCTTAGGACAGGTTTACAATGAGCAGTTCTTC
CDR3: CASSLGQVYNEQFF

J: TRBJ2-1
size: -
D: -
V: TRBV5-6
DNA: TGTGCCAGCAGCCGCTCCTACAATGAGCAGTTCTTC
CDR3: CASSRSYNEQFF

J: TRBJ1-5
size: -
D: TRBD1
V: TRBV6-6
DNA: TGTGCCAGCAGAGTACAGGGGAATCAGCCCCAGCATTTT
CDR3: CASRVQGNQPQHF